The 20 T cell receptor beta chains below were found in one sample sequenced in a study of T cell changes during pregnancy in multiple sclerosis (dated by TCRdb to about 2019). The library was built by means of the immunoSEQ multiplex PCR assay. This immuneACCESS table, as held by TCRdb, lists in-frame sequences with V and J called but not all clones. Of the missing ones, under half trace to an unresolved V gene in checked studies; the others have no known cause. The sample includes some 99,000 clones, with under 95% observed a single time. The ten largest clones add up to about 2% of the sample. Sample: peripheral blood, taken after pregnancy. These receptor sequences come from a female donor in good health, enrolled as a control in a pregnancy study.

The chain joins TRBV7-9 to TRBJ2-7; 7 nucleotides line up with TRBD1. The J segment lost 7 bases and the V segment lost 5 bases, leaving 11 bases of the junction unmatched. Looked up from germline, CDR1 is SEHNR and CDR2 is FQNEAQ (reference sequence). CDR3 length: 14 residues. CDR3 DNA: TGTGCCAGCAGCGCAGGGGGTGAACCCAGGGAGCAGTACTTC. Its protein is CASSAGGEPREQYF.

This chain links TRBV13 with TRBJ2-1; 9 bases map to TRBD2. The germline gives CDR1 PRHDT, CDR2 FYEKMQ (reference sequence). This CDR3 has 16 amino acids. With 7 bases clipped from V and 8 bases from J, the junction kept 15 bases outside the gene matches. CDR3 protein: CASIKRGRAGGDEQFF. The CDR3 bases are TGTGCCAGCATCAAAAGGGGCAGGGCGGGGGGGGATGAGCAGTTCTTC.

This chain links TRBV6-5 with TRBJ2-7; D is possibly TRBD2 (5 bases). The CDR3 is 11 amino acids. V lost 6 bases to trimming and J lost 6 bases, with 9 bases between them. Germline V gives CDR1 MNHEY, CDR2 SVGAGI. In nucleotides, the CDR3 is TGTGCCAGCAGCCGCGGGCCCGAGCAGTACTTC. The encoded protein is CASSRGPEQYF.

The chain couples TRBV6-1 to TRBJ1-4, with 7 bases fitting TRBD1. Germline CDR1 MNHNS, CDR2 SASEGT. This CDR3 has 14 amino acids. The V and J ends lost 5 bases and 10 bases, in that order; junction bases with no gene match: 10. CDR3 bases: TGTGCCAGCAGTAAAACAGGGGATCAGGGAAAACTGTTTTTT. This gives the protein CASSKTGDQGKLFF.

J is TRBJ1-2 and V is TRBV2; D is possibly TRBD1 (5 bases). The germline CDR1 and CDR2 sequences are SNHLY and FYNNEI. The CDR3 is 19 residues long. V was pared by 2 bases and J by 0 bases, with 22 bases between. CDR3 coding DNA: TGTGCCAGCAGTGAACTTATTATTGGTCGGGGGAGAGCTAACTATGGCTACACCTTC. The encoded protein is CASSELIIGRGRANYGYTF. Supplemented by reference TRBV2 and TRBJ1-2, the full variable domain reads EPEVTQTPSHQVTQMGQEVILRCVPISNHLYFYWYRQILGQKVEFLVSFYNNEISEKSEIFDDQFSVERPDGSNFTLKIRSTKLEDSAMYFCASSELIIGRGRANYGYTFGSGTRLTVV.

The chain combines TRBV27 with TRBJ1-2, with D unclear. V lost 1 base to trimming and J lost 7 bases, with 10 bases between them. Germline V gene lookup returns CDR1 MNHEY and CDR2 SMNVEV (reference sequence). The CDR3 runs to 13 residues. The DNA for the CDR3 is TGTGCCAGCAGTTTATTCACCGGGAGTGGCTACACCTTC. Residues: CASSLFTGSGYTF.

The chain uses TRBV6-5 and TRBJ1-6; D may be TRBD1 (5 bases). The germline V gene encodes CDR1 MNHEY and CDR2 SVGAGI. The CDR3 totals 12 residues. Between the trimmed V and J ends, which lost 6 bases and 8 bases, there was a span of 8 bases. CDR3 nucleotide sequence: TGTGCCAGCAGAGCAGGGTATTCACCCCTCCACTTT. As protein: CASRAGYSPLHF.

V is TRBV6-1 and J is TRBJ1-2; tentative D call: TRBD1 (6 bases). V gave up 3 bases and J gave up 3 bases, with 11 bases separating them. The germline V gene has CDR1 MNHNS and CDR2 SASEGT. There are 14 residues in the CDR3. CDR3 sequence (DNA): TGTGCCAGCAGTGATGGGGGCGACGACTATGGCTACACCTTC. Its protein is CASSDGGDDYGYTF.

The CDR3 is CAWTRGLSSGANVLTF. The CDR3 DNA reads TGTGCCTGGACCAGGGGCCTTAGCTCTGGGGCCAACGTCCTGACTTTC. This chain uses TRBV30 with TRBJ2-6; possible D gene TRBD1, 6 bases. The CDR3 contains 16 residues. V dropped 4 bases and J dropped 0 bases, with 13 bases sitting between them. Germline values: CDR1 GTSNPN, CDR2 SVGIG (reference sequence).

This chain uses TRBV15 with TRBJ2-3; 7 bases line up with TRBD2. J lost 4 bases, V lost 3 bases, and 7 bases had no gene match. The germline V gene encodes CDR1 LNHNV and CDR2 YYDKDF (reference sequence). CDR3 length: 15 residues. This chain's CDR3 is CATSSSGGRPDTQYF. DNA of the CDR3: TGTGCCACCAGCAGCTCCGGGGGGAGGCCAGATACGCAGTATTTT.

This chain joins TRBV7-2 and TRBJ2-5; 10 bases fit TRBD2. The CDR3 sequence is 15 residues long. With 1 base clipped from V and 5 bases from J, the junction kept 4 bases outside the gene matches. The germline V gene has CDR1 SGHTA and CDR2 FQGNSA. The CDR3 here is CASSLEAGGLETQYF. DNA for the CDR3: TGTGCCAGCAGCTTAGAAGCGGGGGGGCTTGAGACCCAGTACTTC.

The chain has TRBV5-6 and TRBJ1-4; TRBD1 might be the D (6 bases). The CDR3 is made up of 15 amino acids. CDR1 and CDR2 (germline): SGHDT, YYEEEE. Between the trimmed V and J ends, which lost 0 bases and 0 bases, there was a span of 6 bases. The CDR3 nucleotides are TGTGCCAGCAGCTTGGGGACAGCAACTAATGAAAAACTGTTTTTT. This codes for CASSLGTATNEKLFF. Complete variable domain (other parts from reference TRBV5-6 and TRBJ1-4): DAGVTQSPTHLIKTRGQQVTLRCSPKSGHDTVSWYQQALGQGPQFIFQYYEEEERQRGNFPDRFSGHQFPNYSSELNVNALLLGDSALYLCASSLGTATNEKLFFGSGTQLSVL.

This chain connects TRBV5-1 to TRBJ1-5, with 10 positions matching TRBD1. Germline CDR1 and CDR2: SGHRS and YFSETQ. V dropped 0 bases and J dropped 7; count of bases not matched to a gene: 4. CDR3 length: 15 amino acids. CDR3 residues: CASSLGQGAGQPQHF. CDR3 DNA sequence: TGCGCCAGCAGCTTGGGACAGGGGGCTGGGCAGCCCCAGCATTTT.

The J gene is TRBJ1-5, the V gene TRBV4-1; the D is unclear. The CDR3 covers 17 residues. Germline CDR1 reads MGHRA; CDR2 reads YSYEKL. V gave up 0 bases and J gave up 5 bases, with 17 bases separating them. CDR3 coding DNA: TGCGCCAGCAGCCAAGATCCTCTCCTGCGGGGATATCAGCCCCAGCATTTT. It codes for CASSQDPLLRGYQPQHF.

The genes are TRBV23-1 and TRBJ2-5, with D possibly being TRBD2 (5 bases). TRBV23-1 is reported as an ORF; its role is uncertain. CDR3 length equals 13 residues. The V gene lost 6 bases and the J gene lost 7 bases, with 15 bases spanning the gap. The CDR3 spells CASRPLLGVTQYF. The CDR3 DNA is TGCGCCAGCAGACCCTTACTAGGAGTGACCCAGTACTTC.

V usage is TRBV7-9 and J usage is TRBJ1-1; 7 nucleotides agree with TRBD1. V lost 5 bases to trimming and J lost 0 bases; unmatched junction nucleotides: 9. Germline loops: CDR1 SEHNR, CDR2 FQNEAQ (reference sequence). The CDR3 loop spans 16 amino acids. CDR3 coding DNA: TGTGCCAGCAGCGCCAGGGGACAGCTCATGAACACTGAAGCTTTCTTT. Protein: CASSARGQLMNTEAFF.

This chain connects TRBV28 to TRBJ2-7, with 10 bases matching TRBD2. Germline CDR1 is MDHEN and CDR2 is SYDVKM. The CDR3 covers 14 residues. V shed 7 bases and J 1 base; nucleotides not matched to a gene: 4. In DNA form, the CDR3 reads TGTGCCAGCACCCAAGCGGGAGGGTCCTACGAGCAGTACTTC. Translated: CASTQAGGSYEQYF.

The V gene is TRBV11-2, the J gene TRBJ1-1, with D unclear. Germline assignment: CDR1 SGHAT and CDR2 FQNNGV. Deletions cut 3 bases from V and 3 bases from J, with 11 bases between. This CDR3 comprises 14 residues. The CDR3 DNA sequence: TGTGCCAGCAGCTTTGGGCGATTGTACACTGAAGCTTTCTTT. Translated: CASSFGRLYTEAFF.

The chain uses TRBV19 and TRBJ1-5; a possible D gene is TRBD1 (5 bases). Germline V gene data show CDR1 as LNHDA and CDR2 as SQIVND (reference sequence). V was pared by 5 bases and J by 2 bases, with 22 bases between. This CDR3 is 18 amino acids long. CDR3: CASSARDRGALGNQPQHF. Written as DNA, the CDR3 is TGTGCCAGTAGTGCCCGGGACCGCGGGGCCCTTGGCAATCAGCCCCAGCATTTT.

V and J are TRBV4-1 and TRBJ1-6; D gene unclear. CDR3 length: 17 residues. The ends were cut back, 0 bases at V and 3 bases at J, with 12 bases in the middle. Germline-derived CDR1 and CDR2 are MGHRA and YSYEKL. The CDR3 region is CASSQDAVGFYNSPLHF. CDR3 sequence (DNA): TGCGCCAGCAGCCAAGATGCTGTCGGGTTCTATAATTCACCCCTCCACTTT.